Presented here are 12 T cell receptor beta chains from one specimen sequenced in a study of T-cell memory formation after mild COVID-19. TCRdb fed the 5' RACE reads into MiXCR, producing one record per CDR3 protein. The sample lists 250,000 to 300,000 distinct CDR3 sequences, 16% occurring once. The sequenced sample consisted of PBMCs or a T cell subset sorted from them (not recorded which). The receptors originated from a man between 18 and 35 years old who had mild COVID-19 (a few samples of this study predate the infection). Cell type and time point are not known.

This clonotype has a handful of counts. V is TRBV7-3 and J is TRBJ2-1, with TRBD2 identical over 9 bases. With V trimmed by 2 bases and J by 8 bases, 7 bases remained unmatched. Germline V gene data show CDR1 as SGHTA and CDR2 as FQGTGA. The CDR3 sequence is 15 residues long. CDR3 region: CASSLVLAGVYEQFF. The CDR3 nucleotides are TGTGCCAGCAGCTTAGTTTTAGCGGGGGTTTATGAGCAGTTCTTC.

The table lists this clonotype with a few counts. V and J are TRBV7-9 and TRBJ1-1; 11 bases line up with TRBD1. After removal of 5 bases from V and 7 bases from J, the junction contained 3 bases not matched to a gene. This CDR3 is 13 amino acids long. The germline CDR1 and CDR2 sequences are SEHNR and FQNEAQ (reference sequence). In nucleotides, the CDR3 is TGTGCCAGCAGCGGACAGGGGGCTGGTGAAGCTTTCTTT. It yields the protein CASSGQGAGEAFF.

J is TRBJ1-4 and V is TRBV7-2; D ambiguous. The CDR3 covers 14 residues. Germline-derived CDR1 and CDR2 are SGHTA and FQGNSA. V was shortened by 0 bases and J by 4 bases, with 6 bases between the two germline ends. This chain's CDR3 is CASSLAEYNEKLFF. The CDR3 DNA reads TGTGCCAGCAGCTTAGCGGAATATAATGAAAAACTGTTTTTT.

J is TRBJ1-1 and V is TRBV4-1; no clear D gene. V was trimmed by 1 base and J by 7 bases, leaving 16 bases between them. The CDR3 contains 15 residues. CDR1 and CDR2 (germline): MGHRA, YSYEKL. The CDR3 reads CASSQVAKGRGEAFF. CDR3 nucleotides: TGCGCCAGCAGCCAAGTAGCTAAAGGACGGGGTGAAGCTTTCTTT.

This clonotype was counted between two and nine times. The chain joins TRBV7-2 to TRBJ1-5, with D hard to call. The germline V gene encodes CDR1 SGHTA and CDR2 FQGNSA. The CDR3 has 14 amino acids. V was cut by 4 bases and J by 2 bases, with 9 bases left in between. This chain's CDR3 is CASSSSFRNQPQHF. The CDR3 DNA reads as TGTGCCAGCAGCTCATCCTTCCGCAATCAGCCCCAGCATTTT. Looking up the rest from reference TRBV7-2 and TRBJ1-5 gives the full variable domain: GAGVSQSPSNKVTEKGKDVELRCDPISGHTALYWYRQSLGQGLEFLIYFQGNSAPDKSGLPSDRFSAERTGGSVSTLTIQRTQQEDSAVYLCASSSSFRNQPQHFGDGTRLSIL.

Only a few counts were recorded for this clonotype. The gene calls are TRBV28 and TRBJ1-5, with D possibly being TRBD1 (5 bases). The V end was cut by 2 bases, the J end by 7 bases, with 15 bases between. The germline CDR1 and CDR2 sequences are MDHEN and SYDVKM. The CDR3 spans 15 residues. The CDR3 is CASSLGPGRRQPQHF. The CDR3 region has the DNA TGTGCCAGCAGTTTAGGGCCGGGGCGGAGGCAGCCCCAGCATTTT.

This clonotype was detected only a few times. This chain joins TRBV4-1 and TRBJ2-3, with 9 bases lining up with TRBD1. The germline gives CDR1 MGHRA, CDR2 YSYEKL. The J segment lost 4 bases and the V segment lost 0 bases, leaving 11 bases of the junction unmatched. This CDR3 has 18 residues. CDR3 sequence: CASSQDYGLTGGADTQYF. Here the CDR3 DNA reads TGCGCCAGCAGCCAAGATTACGGATTAACAGGGGGCGCAGATACGCAGTATTTT.

This chain connects TRBV7-3 to TRBJ2-3; no clear D gene. CDR3 size: 16 residues. Germline CDR1 SGHTA, CDR2 FQGTGA. V was trimmed by 0 bases and J by 0 bases, leaving 10 bases between them. The CDR3 coding sequence is TGTGCCAGCAGCTTAACCTTTGGAGTCAGCACAGATACGCAGTATTTT. It codes for CASSLTFGVSTDTQYF.

The chain joins TRBV19 to TRBJ2-7; D is tentatively TRBD1 or TRBD2 (5 bases each). With 3 bases removed from V and 2 bases from J, the gap between germline ends came to 11 bases. The CDR3 covers 14 residues. CDR1 LNHDA and CDR2 SQIVND come from the germline V gene (reference sequence). Here the CDR3 DNA reads TGTGCCAGTAGTATCCGAGGGGCCGCCTACGAGCAGTACTTC. The encoded protein is CASSIRGAAYEQYF.

V gene TRBV29-1 combines with J gene TRBJ1-1; TRBD1 is a possible D gene (5 bases). Trimming cost V 4 bases and J 2 bases, with 8 bases left between them. There are 12 residues in the CDR3. From germline, CDR1 is SQVTM and CDR2 ANQGSEA. As DNA, the CDR3 is TGCAGCGTTGCAGGGATTAACACTGAAGCTTTCTTT. Translating it yields CSVAGINTEAFF. Looking up the rest from reference TRBV29-1 and TRBJ1-1 gives the full variable domain: SAVISQKPSRDICQRGTSLTIQCQVDSQVTMMFWYRQQPGQSLTLIATANQGSEATYESGFVIDKFPISRPNLTFSTLTVSNMSPEDSSIYLCSVAGINTEAFFGQGTRLTVV.

In its sample, this clonotype was seen a few times. The J gene is TRBJ2-4, the V gene TRBV3-1; D is perhaps TRBD1 (6 bases). V was shortened by 4 bases and J by 8 bases, with 15 bases between the two germline ends. CDR1 is LGHDT, CDR2 YNNKEL, per germline (reference sequence). The CDR3 extends over 14 amino acids. Here the CDR3 reads CASSPSRDTDIQYF. The DNA for the CDR3 is TGTGCCAGCAGCCCCTCCCGGGACACGGACATTCAGTACTTC. Full variable domain (outside the CDR3, taken from reference TRBV3-1 and TRBJ2-4): DTAVSQTPKYLVTQMGNDKSIKCEQNLGHDTMYWYKQDSKKFLKIMFSYNNKELIINETVPNRFSPKSPDKAHLNLHINSLELGDSAVYFCASSPSRDTDIQYFGAGTRLSVL.

The V call is TRBV21-1, the J call TRBJ2-2; the table calls TRBD1, which could not be checked here. TRBV21-1 counts as a pseudogene. The CDR3 is 17 amino acids. CDR3 sequence: CASSLQGLRRHTGELFF. CDR3 nucleotides: TGTGCCAGCAGTCTACAGGGGTTGCGGAGGCACACCGGGGAGCTGTTTTTT.